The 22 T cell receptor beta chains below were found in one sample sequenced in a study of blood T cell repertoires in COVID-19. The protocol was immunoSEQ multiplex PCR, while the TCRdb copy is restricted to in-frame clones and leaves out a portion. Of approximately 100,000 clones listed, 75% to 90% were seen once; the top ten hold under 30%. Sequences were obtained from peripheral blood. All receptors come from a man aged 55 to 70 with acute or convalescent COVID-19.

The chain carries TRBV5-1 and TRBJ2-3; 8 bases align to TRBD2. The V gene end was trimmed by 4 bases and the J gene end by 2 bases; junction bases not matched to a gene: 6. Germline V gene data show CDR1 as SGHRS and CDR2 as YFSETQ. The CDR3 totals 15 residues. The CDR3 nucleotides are TGCGCCAGCAGCAGCAGACTAGCGCACACAGATACGCAGTATTTT. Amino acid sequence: CASSSRLAHTDTQYF.

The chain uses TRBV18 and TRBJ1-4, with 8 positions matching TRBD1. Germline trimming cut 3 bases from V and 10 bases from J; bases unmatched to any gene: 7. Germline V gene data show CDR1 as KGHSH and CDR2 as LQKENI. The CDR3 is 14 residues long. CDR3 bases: TGTGCCAGCTCACCCCCTGACAGGGGCGTAAAACTGTTTTTT. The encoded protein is CASSPPDRGVKLFF.

The DNA for the CDR3 is TGCAGCGCCCGGACAGGGGGCGGAGGCTCCTACGAGCAGTACTTC. Amino acids: CSARTGGGGSYEQYF. The gene calls are TRBV29-1 and TRBJ2-7; TRBD1 matches 11 bases. V shed 7 bases and J 0 bases; nucleotides not matched to a gene: 8. The CDR3 has 15 residues. In germline, CDR1 is SQVTM, CDR2 ANQGSEA.

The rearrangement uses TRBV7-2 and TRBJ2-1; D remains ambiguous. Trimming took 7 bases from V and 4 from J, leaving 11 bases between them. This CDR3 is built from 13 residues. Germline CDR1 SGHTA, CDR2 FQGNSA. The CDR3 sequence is CASTMARYNEQFF. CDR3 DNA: TGTGCCAGCACCATGGCTAGATACAATGAGCAGTTCTTC. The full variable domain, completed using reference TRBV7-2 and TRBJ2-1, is GAGVSQSPSNKVTEKGKDVELRCDPISGHTALYWYRQSLGQGLEFLIYFQGNSAPDKSGLPSDRFSAERTGGSVSTLTIQRTQQEDSAVYLCASTMARYNEQFFGPGTRLTVL.

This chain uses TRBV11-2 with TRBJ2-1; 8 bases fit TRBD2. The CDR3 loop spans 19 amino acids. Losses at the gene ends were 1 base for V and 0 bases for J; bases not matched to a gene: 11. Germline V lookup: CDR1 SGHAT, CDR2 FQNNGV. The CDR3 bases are TGTGCCAGCAGCTTAGGTGTGGCTAGCGGGCCTTTCTCCTACAATGAGCAGTTCTTC. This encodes CASSLGVASGPFSYNEQFF.

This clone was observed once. CDR3 coding DNA: TGTGCCACCAGTTCACAGGGTAACACTGAAGCTTTCTTT. It specifies CATSSQGNTEAFF. The chain carries TRBV24-1 and TRBJ1-1; D might be TRBD1 (6 bases). This CDR3 has 13 residues. Germline CDR1 KGHDR, CDR2 SFDVKD. Trimming stripped 6 bases from V and 2 bases from J, with 9 bases between.

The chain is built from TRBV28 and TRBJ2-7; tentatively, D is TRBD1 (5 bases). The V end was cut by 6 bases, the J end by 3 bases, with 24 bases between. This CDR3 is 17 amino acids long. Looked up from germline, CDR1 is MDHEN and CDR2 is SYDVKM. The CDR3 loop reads CASSRGRVKGSLYEQYF. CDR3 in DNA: TGTGCCAGCAGCCGAGGTAGGGTGAAGGGGTCTCTCTACGAGCAGTACTTC.

The CDR3 coding sequence is TGTGCCAGCAGTCCGGGGACTAGCGGGAGCCTAAGCACAGATACGCAGTATTTT. Translation: CASSPGTSGSLSTDTQYF. The chain combines TRBV28 with TRBJ2-3, with 14 bases matching TRBD2. Germline V gene data show CDR1 as MDHEN and CDR2 as SYDVKM. The trim removed 5 bases at V and 0 bases at J, leaving 7 bases unmatched. The CDR3 contains 18 residues.

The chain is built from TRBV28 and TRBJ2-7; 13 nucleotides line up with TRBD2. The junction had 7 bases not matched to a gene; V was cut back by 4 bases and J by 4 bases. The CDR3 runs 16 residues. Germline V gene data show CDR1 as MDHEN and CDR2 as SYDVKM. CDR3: CASSSTSGRAKYEQYF. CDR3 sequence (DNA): TGTGCCAGCAGTTCTACTAGCGGGAGGGCGAAGTACGAGCAGTACTTC.

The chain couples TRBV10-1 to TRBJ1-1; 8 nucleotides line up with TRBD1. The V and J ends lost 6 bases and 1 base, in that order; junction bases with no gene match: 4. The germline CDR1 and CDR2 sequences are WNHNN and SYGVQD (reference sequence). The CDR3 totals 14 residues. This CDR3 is CASSRGPANTEAFF. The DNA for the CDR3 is TGCGCCAGCAGCAGGGGGCCTGCGAACACTGAAGCTTTCTTT.

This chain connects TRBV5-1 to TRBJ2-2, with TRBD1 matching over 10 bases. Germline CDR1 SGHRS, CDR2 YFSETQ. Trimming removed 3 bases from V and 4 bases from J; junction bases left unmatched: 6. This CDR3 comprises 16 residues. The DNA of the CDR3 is TGCGCCAGCAGCTGGGGGACAGGGGTGTCCACCGGGGAGCTGTTTTTT. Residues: CASSWGTGVSTGELFF.

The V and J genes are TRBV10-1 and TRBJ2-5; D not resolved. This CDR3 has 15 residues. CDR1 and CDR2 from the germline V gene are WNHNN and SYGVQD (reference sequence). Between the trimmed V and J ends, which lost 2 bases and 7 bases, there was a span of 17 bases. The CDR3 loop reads CASSETSAYRVTQYF. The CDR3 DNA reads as TGCGCCAGCAGTGAGACTTCTGCGTATCGGGTGACCCAGTACTTC.

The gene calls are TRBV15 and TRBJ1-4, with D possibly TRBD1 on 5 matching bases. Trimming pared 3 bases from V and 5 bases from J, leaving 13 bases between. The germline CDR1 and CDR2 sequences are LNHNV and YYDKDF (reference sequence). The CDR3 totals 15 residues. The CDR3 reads CATSRGGRENEKLFF. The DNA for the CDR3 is TGTGCCACCAGCAGGGGGGGGAGGGAGAATGAAAAACTGTTTTTT.

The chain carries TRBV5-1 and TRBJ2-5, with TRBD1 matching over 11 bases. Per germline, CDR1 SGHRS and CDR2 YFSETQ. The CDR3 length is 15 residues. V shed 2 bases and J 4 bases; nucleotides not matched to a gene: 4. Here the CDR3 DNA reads TGCGCCAGCAGCTTCCTCGGACAGGGGGCAGAGACCCAGTACTTC. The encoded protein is CASSFLGQGAETQYF.

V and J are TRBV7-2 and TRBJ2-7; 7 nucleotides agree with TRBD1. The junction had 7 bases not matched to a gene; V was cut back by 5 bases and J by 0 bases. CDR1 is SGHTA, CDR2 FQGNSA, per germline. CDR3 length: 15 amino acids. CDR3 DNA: TGTGCCAGCAGCATAAGACAGGGTGCCTCCTACGAGCAGTACGTC. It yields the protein CASSIRQGASYEQYV.

The CDR3: CASSVPGVDTQYF. In DNA form, the CDR3 reads TGTGCCAGCAGCGTCCCCGGGGTAGATACGCAGTATTTT. This rearrangement joins TRBV9 to TRBJ2-3; D might be TRBD2 (5 bases). The CDR3 runs to 13 residues. Germline V lookup: CDR1 SGDLS, CDR2 YYNGEE. The V and J ends lost 2 bases and 5 bases respectively, with 9 bases between them.

In nucleotides, the CDR3 is TGCGCCAGCAGCTTGGACGGGAGAAGGACCGGGGAGCTGTTTTTT. Encoded protein: CASSLDGRRTGELFF. The chain employs TRBV5-1 and TRBJ2-2; D is perhaps TRBD2 (6 bases). V dropped 0 bases and J dropped 5 bases, with 11 bases sitting between them. This CDR3 spans 15 amino acids. CDR1 is SGHRS and CDR2 is YFSETQ in the germline V gene.

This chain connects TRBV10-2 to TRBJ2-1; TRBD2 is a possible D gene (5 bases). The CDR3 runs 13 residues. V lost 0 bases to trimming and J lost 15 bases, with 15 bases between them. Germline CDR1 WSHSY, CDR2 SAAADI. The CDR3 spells CASSESGSGSLFF. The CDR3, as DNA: TGCGCCAGCAGTGAGTCTGGGTCGGGGTCTTTGTTCTTC.

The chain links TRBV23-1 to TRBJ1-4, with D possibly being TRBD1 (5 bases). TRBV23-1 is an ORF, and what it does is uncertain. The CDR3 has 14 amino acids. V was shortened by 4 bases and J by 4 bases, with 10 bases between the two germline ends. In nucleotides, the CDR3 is TGCGCCAGCAGTCGGGGCAGCATTAATGAAAAACTGTTTTTT. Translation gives CASSRGSINEKLFF.

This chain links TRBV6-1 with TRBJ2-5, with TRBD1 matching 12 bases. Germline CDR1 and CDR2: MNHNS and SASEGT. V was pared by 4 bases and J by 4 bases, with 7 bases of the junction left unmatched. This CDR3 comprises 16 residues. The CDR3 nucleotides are TGTGCCAGCAGTGGGTCCGGGACAGGGGGCAGAGAGACCCAGTACTTC. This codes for CASSGSGTGGRETQYF.

The CDR3 sequence is CASSYSTGGGYTF. The CDR3 DNA sequence: TGTGCCAGCAGTTACTCGACAGGGGGTGGCTACACCTTC. The J gene is TRBJ1-2, the V gene TRBV6-5; TRBD1 agrees at 9 bases. The CDR3 consists of 13 residues. J was trimmed by 7 bases and V by 0 bases; bases with no gene match: 0. Germline CDR1 and CDR2: MNHEY and SVGAGI.

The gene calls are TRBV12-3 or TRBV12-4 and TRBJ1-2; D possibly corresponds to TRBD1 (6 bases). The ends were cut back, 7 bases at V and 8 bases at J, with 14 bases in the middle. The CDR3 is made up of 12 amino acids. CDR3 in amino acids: CASTLWGGGYTF. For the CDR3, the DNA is TGTGCCAGCACCTTATGGGGGGGCGGCTACACCTTC.